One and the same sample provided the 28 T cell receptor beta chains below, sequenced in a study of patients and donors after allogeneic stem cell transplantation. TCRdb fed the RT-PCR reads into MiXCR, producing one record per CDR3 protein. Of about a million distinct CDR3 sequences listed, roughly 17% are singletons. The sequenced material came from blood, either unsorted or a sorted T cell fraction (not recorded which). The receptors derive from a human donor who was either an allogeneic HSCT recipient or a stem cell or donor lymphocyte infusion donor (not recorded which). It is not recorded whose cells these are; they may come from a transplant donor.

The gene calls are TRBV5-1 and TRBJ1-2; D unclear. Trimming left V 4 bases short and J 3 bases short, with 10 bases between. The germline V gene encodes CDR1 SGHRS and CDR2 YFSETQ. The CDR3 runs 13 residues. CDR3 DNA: TGCGCCAGCAGCCCGGGCCCAGACTATGGCTACACCTTC. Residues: CASSPGPDYGYTF.

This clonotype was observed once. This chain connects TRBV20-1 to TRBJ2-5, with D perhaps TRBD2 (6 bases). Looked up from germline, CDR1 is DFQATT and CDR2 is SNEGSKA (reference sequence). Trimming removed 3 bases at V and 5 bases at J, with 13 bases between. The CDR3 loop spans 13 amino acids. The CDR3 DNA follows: TGCAGTGCTAGTTCGGGGACTCGGGAGACCCAGTACTTC. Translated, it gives CSASSGTRETQYF.

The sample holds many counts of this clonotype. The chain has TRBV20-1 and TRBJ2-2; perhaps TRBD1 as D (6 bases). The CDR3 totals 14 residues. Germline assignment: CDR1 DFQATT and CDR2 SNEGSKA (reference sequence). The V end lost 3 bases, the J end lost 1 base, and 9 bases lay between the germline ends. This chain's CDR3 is CSARVRGNTGELFF. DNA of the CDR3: TGCAGTGCTAGGGTCAGGGGGAACACCGGGGAGCTGTTTTTT.

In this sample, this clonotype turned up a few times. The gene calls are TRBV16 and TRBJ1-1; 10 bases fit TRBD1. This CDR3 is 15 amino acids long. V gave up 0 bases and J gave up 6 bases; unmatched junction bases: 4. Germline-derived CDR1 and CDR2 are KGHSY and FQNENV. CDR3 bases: TGTGCCAGCAGCCAATCGGGACAGGGGTTTTCTGAAGCTTTCTTT. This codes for CASSQSGQGFSEAFF.

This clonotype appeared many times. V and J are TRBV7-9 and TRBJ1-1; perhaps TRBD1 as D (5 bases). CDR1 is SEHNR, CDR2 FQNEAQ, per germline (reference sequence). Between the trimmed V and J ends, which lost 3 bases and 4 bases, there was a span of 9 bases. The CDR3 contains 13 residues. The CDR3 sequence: CASSFEGTTEAFF. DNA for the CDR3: TGTGCCAGCAGCTTTGAAGGGACCACTGAAGCTTTCTTT.

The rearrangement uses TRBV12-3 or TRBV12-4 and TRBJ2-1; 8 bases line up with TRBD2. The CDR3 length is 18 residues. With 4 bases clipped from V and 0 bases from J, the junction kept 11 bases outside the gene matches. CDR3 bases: TGTGCCAGCAGTTCCCCCCGACTAGCGACGACCTCCTACAATGAGCAGTTCTTC. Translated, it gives CASSSPRLATTSYNEQFF.

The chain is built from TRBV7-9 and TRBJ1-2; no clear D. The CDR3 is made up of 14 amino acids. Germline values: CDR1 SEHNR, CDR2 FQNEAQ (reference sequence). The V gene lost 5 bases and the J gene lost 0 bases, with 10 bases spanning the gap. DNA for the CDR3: TGTGCCAGCAGCATAGAACAAGCTAACTATGGCTACACCTTC. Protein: CASSIEQANYGYTF. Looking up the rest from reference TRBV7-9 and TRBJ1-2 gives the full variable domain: DTGVSQNPRHKITKRGQNVTFRCDPISEHNRLYWYRQTLGQGPEFLTYFQNEAQLEKSRLLSDRFSAERPKGSFSTLEIQRTEQGDSAMYLCASSIEQANYGYTFGSGTRLTVV.

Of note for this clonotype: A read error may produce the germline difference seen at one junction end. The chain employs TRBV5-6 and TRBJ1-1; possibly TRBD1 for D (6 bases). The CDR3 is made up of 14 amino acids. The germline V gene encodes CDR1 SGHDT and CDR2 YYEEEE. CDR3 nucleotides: TGTGCCAGCAGCTTCGACCGAGGGGGGAGTGAATCTTTCTTT. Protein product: CASSFDRGGSESFF.

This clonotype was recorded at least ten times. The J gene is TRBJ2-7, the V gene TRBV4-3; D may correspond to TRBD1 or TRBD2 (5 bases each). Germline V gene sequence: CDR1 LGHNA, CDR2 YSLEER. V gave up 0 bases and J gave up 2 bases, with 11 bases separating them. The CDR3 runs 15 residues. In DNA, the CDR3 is TGCGCCAGCAGCCAAGAGAGCCGAGGGGCCTACGAGCAGTACTTC. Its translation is CASSQESRGAYEQYF.

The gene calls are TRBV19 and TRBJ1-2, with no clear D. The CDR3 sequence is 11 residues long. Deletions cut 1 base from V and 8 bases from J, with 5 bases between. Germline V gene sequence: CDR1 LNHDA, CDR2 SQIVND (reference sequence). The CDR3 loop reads CASSIVNGYTF. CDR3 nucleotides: TGTGCCAGTAGTATAGTGAACGGCTACACCTTC.

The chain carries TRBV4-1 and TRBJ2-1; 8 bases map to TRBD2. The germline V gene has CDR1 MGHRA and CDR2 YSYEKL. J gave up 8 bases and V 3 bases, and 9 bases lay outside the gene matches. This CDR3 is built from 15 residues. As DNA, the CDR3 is TGCGCCAGCAGCCAGGAAATAGCGGGGATGTATGAGCAGTTCTTC. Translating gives CASSQEIAGMYEQFF.

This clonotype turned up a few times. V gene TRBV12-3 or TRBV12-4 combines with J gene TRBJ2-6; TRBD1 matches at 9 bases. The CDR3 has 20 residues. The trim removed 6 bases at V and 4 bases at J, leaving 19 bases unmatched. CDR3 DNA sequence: TGTGCCAGCAGCACACATACGGGACAGGGAGACTTTGCGGGGGCCAACGTCCTGACTTTC. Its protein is CASSTHTGQGDFAGANVLTF.

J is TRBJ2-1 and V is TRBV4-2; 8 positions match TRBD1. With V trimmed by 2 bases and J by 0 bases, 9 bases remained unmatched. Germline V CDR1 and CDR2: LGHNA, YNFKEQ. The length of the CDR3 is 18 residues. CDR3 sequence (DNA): TGTGCCAGCAGCCAACGGACAGGGTCCCTTGGCTCCTACAATGAGCAGTTCTTC. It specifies CASSQRTGSLGSYNEQFF.

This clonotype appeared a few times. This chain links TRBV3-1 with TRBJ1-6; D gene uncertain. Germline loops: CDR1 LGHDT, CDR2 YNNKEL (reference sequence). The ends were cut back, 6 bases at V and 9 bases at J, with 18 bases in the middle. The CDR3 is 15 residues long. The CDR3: CASRPMTGELSPLHF. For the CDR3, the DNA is TGTGCCAGCAGACCTATGACGGGCGAACTTTCACCCCTCCACTTT. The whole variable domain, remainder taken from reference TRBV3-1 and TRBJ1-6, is DTAVSQTPKYLVTQMGNDKSIKCEQNLGHDTMYWYKQDSKKFLKIMFSYNNKELIINETVPNRFSPKSPDKAHLNLHINSLELGDSAVYFCASRPMTGELSPLHFGNGTRLTVT.

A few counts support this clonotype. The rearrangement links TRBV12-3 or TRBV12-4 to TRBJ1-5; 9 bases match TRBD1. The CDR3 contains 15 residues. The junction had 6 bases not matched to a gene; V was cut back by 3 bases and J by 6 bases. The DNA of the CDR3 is TGTGCCAGCAGTTTGGGGGACAGGGATGTTCAGCCCCAGCATTTT. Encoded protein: CASSLGDRDVQPQHF.

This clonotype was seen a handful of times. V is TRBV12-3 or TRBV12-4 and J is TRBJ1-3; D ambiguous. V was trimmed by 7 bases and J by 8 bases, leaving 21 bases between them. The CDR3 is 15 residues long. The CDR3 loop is CASKRVGNGQDTIYF. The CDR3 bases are TGTGCCAGCAAACGCGTGGGGAATGGTCAGGACACCATATATTTT.

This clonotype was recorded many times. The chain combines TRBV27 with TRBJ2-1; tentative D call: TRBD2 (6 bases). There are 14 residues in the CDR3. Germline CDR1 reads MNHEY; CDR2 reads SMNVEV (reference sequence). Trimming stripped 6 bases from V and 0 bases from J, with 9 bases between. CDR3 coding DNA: TGTGCCAGCAGCTACGGGGGCTCCTACAATGAGCAGTTCTTC. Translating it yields CASSYGGSYNEQFF.

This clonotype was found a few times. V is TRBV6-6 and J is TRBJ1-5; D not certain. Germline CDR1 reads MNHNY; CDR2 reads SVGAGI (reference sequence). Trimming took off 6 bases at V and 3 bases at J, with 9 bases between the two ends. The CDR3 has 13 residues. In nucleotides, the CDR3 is TGTGCCAGCAGCCCGCCAGTCAATCAGCCCCAGCATTTT. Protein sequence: CASSPPVNQPQHF.

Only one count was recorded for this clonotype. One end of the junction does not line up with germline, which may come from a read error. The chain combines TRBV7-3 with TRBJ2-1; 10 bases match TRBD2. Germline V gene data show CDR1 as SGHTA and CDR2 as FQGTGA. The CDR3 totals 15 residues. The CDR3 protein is CASSLGTSAYNKQFF. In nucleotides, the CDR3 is TGTGCCAGCAGCTTAGGGACTAGCGCCTACAATAAGCAGTTCTTC.

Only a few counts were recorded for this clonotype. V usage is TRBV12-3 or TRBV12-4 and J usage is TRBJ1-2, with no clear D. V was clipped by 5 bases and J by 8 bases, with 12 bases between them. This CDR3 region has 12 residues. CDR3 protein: CASSLTRLGYTF. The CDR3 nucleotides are TGTGCCAGCAGTCTGACCAGGCTAGGCTACACCTTC.

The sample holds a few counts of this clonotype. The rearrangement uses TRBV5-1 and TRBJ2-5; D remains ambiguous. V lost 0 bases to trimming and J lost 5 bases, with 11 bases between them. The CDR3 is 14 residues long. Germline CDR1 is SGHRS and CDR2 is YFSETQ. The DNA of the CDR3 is TGCGCCAGCAGCTTGGGTCTCCTATCGGAGACCCAGTACTTC. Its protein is CASSLGLLSETQYF.

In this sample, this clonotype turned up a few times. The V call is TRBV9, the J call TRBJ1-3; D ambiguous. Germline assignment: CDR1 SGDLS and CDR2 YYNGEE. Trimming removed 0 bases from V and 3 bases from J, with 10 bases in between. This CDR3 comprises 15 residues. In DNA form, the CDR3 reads TGTGCCAGCAGCGTAGAATGGAGAGTTGGAAACACCATATATTTT. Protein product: CASSVEWRVGNTIYF.

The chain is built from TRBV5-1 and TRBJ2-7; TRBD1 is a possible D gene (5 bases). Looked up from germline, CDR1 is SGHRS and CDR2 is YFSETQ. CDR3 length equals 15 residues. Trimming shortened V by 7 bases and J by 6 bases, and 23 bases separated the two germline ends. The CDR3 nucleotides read TGCGCCAGCTCTACCACAGGCCCTTATCCCCTCGAGCAGTACTTC. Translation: CASSTTGPYPLEQYF. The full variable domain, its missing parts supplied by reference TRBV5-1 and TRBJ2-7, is KAGVTQTPRYLIKTRGQQVTLSCSPISGHRSVSWYQQTPGQGLQFLFEYFSETQRNKGNFPGRFSGRQFSNSRSEMNVSTLELGDSALYLCASSTTGPYPLEQYFGPGTRLTVT.

The CDR3 here is CASSETPGSFGTGVNTGELFF. CDR3 DNA sequence: TGTGCCAGCAGTGAAACCCCAGGTAGCTTTGGCACAGGAGTAAACACCGGGGAGCTGTTTTTT. The J gene is TRBJ2-2, the V gene TRBV6-1; D perhaps matches TRBD1 (5 bases). The V gene's germline CDR1 is MNHNS and CDR2 SASEGT. Trimming removed 2 bases from V and 2 bases from J, with 27 bases in between. The CDR3 is 21 residues long.

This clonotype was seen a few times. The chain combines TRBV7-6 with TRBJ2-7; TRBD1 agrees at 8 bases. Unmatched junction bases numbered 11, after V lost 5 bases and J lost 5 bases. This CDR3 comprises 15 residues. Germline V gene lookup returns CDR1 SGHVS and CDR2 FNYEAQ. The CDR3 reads CASSQTGQGLHEQYF. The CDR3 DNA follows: TGTGCCAGCAGCCAGACAGGACAGGGCTTGCACGAGCAGTACTTC.

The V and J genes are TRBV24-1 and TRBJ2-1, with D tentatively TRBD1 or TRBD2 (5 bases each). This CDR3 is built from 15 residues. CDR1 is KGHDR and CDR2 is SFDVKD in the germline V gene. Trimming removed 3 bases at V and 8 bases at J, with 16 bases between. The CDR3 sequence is CATSDQRDGMYEQFF. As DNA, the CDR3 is TGTGCCACCAGTGATCAACGGGACGGTATGTATGAGCAGTTCTTC.

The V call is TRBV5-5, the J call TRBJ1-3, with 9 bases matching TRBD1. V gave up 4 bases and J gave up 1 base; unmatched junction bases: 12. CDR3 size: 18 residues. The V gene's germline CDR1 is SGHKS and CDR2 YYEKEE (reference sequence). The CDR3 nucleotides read TGTGCCAGCAGCCTTCACTTTGGGACAGGGTTTTCTGGAAACACCATATATTTT. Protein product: CASSLHFGTGFSGNTIYF.

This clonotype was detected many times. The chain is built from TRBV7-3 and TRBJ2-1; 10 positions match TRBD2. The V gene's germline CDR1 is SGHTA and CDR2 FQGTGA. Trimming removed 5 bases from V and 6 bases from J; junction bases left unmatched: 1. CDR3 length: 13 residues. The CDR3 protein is CASSSGRGNEQFF. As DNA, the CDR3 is TGTGCCAGCAGCAGCGGGAGGGGCAATGAGCAGTTCTTC.